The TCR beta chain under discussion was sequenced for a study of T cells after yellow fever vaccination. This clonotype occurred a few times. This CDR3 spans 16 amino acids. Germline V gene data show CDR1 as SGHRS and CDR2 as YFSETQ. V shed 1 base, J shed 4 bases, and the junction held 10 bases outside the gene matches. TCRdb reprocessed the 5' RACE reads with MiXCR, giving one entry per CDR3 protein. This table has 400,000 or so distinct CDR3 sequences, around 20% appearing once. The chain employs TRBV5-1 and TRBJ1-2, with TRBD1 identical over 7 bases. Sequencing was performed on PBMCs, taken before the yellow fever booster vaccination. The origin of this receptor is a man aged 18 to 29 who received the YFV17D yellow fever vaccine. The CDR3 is CASSLLGGVFGYGYTF. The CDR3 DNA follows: TGCGCCAGCAGCTTGTTAGGGGGCGTGTTCGGCTATGGCTACACCTTC.